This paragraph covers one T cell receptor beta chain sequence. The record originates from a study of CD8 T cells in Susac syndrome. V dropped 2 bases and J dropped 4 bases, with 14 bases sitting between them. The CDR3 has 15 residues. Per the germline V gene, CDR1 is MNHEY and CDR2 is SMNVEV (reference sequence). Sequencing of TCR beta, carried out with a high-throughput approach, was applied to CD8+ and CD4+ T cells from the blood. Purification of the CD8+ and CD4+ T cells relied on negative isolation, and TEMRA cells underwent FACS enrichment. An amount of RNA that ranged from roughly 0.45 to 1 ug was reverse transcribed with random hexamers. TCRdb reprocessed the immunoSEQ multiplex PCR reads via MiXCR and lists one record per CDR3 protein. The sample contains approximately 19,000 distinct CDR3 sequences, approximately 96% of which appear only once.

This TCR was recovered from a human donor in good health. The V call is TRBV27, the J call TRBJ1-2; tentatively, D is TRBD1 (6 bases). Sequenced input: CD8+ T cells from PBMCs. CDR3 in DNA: TGTGCCAGCAGTTTAATACAGGGTGGCCTCTATGGCTACACCTTC. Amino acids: CASSLIQGGLYGYTF.